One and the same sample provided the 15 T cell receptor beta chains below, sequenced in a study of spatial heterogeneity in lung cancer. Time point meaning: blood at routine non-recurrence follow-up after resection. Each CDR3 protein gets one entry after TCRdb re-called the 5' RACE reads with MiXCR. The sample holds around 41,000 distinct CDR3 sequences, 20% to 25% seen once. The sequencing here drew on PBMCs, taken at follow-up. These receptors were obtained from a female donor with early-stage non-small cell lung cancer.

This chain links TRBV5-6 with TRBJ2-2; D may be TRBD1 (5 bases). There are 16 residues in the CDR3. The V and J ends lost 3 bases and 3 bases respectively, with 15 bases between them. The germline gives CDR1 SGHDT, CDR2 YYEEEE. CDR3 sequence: CASSYYMTDYTGELFF. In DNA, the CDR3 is TGTGCCAGCAGCTATTACATGACAGACTACACCGGGGAGCTGTTTTTT.

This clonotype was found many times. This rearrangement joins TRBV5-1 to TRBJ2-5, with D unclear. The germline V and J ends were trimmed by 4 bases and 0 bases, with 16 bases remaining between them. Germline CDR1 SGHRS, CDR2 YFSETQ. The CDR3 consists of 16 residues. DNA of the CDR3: TGCGCCAGCAGCAACAACGGCCCTGCGTACCAAGAGACCCAGTACTTC. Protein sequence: CASSNNGPAYQETQYF.

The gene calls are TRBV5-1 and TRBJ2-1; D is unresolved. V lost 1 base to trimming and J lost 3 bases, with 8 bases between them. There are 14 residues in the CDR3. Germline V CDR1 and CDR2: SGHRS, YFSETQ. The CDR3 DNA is TGCGCCAGCAGCTTGCTGGGGAACTACAATGAGCAGTTCTTC. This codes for CASSLLGNYNEQFF.

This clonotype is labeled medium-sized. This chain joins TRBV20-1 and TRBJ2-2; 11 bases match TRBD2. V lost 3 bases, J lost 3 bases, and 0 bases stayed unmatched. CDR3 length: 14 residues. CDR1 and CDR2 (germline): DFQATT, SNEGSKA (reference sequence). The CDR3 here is CSARGLADTGELFF. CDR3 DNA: TGCAGTGCTAGGGGACTAGCGGACACCGGGGAGCTGTTTTTT.

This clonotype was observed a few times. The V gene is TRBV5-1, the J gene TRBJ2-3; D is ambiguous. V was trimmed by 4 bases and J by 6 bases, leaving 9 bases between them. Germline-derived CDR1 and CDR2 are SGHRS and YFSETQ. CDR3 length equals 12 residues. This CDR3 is CASSPLADTQYF. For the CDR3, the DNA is TGCGCCAGCAGCCCCCTCGCGGATACGCAGTATTTT. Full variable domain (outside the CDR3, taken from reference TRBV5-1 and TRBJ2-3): KAGVTQTPRYLIKTRGQQVTLSCSPISGHRSVSWYQQTPGQGLQFLFEYFSETQRNKGNFPGRFSGRQFSNSRSEMNVSTLELGDSALYLCASSPLADTQYFGPGTRLTVL.

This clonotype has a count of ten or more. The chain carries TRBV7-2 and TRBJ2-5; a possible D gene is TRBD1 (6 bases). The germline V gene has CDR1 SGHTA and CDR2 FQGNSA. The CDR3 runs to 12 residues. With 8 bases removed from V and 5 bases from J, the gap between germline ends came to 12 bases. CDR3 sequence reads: CASGQSFETQYF. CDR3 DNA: TGTGCCAGCGGACAGTCTTTCGAGACCCAGTACTTC.

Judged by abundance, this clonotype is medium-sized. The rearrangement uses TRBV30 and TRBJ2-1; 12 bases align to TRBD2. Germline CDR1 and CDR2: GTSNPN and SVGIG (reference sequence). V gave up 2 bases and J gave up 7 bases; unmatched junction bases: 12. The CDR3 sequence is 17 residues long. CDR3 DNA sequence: TGTGCCTGGAGTAGGTCTAGCGGGAGGGCCGGACGTAATGAGCAGTTCTTC. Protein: CAWSRSSGRAGRNEQFF.

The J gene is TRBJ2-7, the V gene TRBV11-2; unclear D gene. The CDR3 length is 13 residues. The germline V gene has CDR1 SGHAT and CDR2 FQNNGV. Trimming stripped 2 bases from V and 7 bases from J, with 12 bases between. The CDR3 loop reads CASSLNLELEQYV. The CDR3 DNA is TGTGCCAGCAGCTTAAATCTAGAGTTAGAGCAGTACGTC.

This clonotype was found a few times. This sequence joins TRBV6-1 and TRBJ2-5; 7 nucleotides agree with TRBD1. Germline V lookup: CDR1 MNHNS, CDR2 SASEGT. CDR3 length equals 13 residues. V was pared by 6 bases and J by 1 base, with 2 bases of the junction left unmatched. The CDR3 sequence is CASRWTGQETQYF. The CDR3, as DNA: TGTGCCAGCAGATGGACAGGCCAAGAGACCCAGTACTTC.

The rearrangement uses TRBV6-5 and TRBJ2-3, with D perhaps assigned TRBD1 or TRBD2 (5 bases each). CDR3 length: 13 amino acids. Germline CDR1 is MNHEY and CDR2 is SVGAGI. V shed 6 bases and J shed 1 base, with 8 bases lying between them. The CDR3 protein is CASSRDGTDTQYF. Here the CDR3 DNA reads TGTGCCAGCAGCCGGGACGGCACAGATACGCAGTATTTT.

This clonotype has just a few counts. The CDR3: CASSSDEKLFF. The CDR3, as DNA: TGTGCCAGCAGCTCCGATGAAAAACTGTTTTTT. The V gene is TRBV5-6, the J gene TRBJ1-4; the D is unclear. This CDR3 has 11 residues. Trimming took off 3 bases at V and 6 bases at J, with 3 bases between the two ends. Per germline, CDR1 SGHDT and CDR2 YYEEEE.

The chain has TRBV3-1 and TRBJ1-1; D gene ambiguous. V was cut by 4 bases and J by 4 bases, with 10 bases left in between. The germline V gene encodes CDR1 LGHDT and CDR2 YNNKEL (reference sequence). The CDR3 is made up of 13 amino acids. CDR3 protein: CASSPLGITEAFF. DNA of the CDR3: TGTGCCAGCAGCCCCTTGGGTATCACTGAAGCTTTCTTT. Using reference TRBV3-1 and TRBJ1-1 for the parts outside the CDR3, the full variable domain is DTAVSQTPKYLVTQMGNDKSIKCEQNLGHDTMYWYKQDSKKFLKIMFSYNNKELIINETVPNRFSPKSPDKAHLNLHINSLELGDSAVYFCASSPLGITEAFFGQGTRLTVV.

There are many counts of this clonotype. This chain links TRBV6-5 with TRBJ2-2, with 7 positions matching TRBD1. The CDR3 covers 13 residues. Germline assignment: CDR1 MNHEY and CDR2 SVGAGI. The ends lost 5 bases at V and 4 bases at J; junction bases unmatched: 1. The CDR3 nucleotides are TGTGCCAGCAGTGACAGGGCCACCGGGGAGCTGTTTTTT. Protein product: CASSDRATGELFF.

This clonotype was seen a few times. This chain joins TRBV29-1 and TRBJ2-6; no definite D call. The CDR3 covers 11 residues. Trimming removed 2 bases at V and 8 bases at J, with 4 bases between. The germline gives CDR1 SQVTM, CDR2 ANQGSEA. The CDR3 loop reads CSVEITNVLTF. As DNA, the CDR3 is TGCAGCGTTGAAATAACCAACGTCCTGACTTTC.

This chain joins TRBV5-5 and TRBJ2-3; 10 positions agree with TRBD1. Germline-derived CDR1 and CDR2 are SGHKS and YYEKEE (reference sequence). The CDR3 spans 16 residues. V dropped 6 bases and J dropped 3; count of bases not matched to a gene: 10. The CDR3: CASNLDRGWQTDTQYF. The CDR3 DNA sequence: TGTGCCAGCAACCTGGACAGGGGGTGGCAGACAGATACGCAGTATTTT.